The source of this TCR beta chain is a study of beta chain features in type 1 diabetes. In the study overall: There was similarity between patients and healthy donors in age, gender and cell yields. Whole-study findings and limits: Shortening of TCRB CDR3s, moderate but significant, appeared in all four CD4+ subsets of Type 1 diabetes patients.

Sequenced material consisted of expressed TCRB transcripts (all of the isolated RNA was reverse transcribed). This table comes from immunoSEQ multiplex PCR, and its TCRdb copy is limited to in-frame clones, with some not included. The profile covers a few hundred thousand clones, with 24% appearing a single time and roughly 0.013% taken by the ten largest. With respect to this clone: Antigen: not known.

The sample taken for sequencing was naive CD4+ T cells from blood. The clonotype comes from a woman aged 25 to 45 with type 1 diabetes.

The CDR3 sequence: CASSLTPSGPSYEQYF. CDR3 DNA sequence: TGCGCCAGCAGCTTGACCCCTAGCGGACCCTCCTACGAGCAGTACTTC. V and J are TRBV5-1 and TRBJ2-7; 7 bases match TRBD2. Trimming took 1 base from V and 0 from J; bases not matched to a gene: 7. The germline gives CDR1 SGHRS, CDR2 YFSETQ. The CDR3 runs to 16 residues.